The 5 T cell receptor beta chains listed next were all sequenced from one sample in a study of blood T cell repertoires in COVID-19. Data came from immunoSEQ multiplex PCR; TCRdb stores just in-frame clones and leaves some out. The sample records approximately 270,000 clones, approximately 85% being singletons. Sequencing was performed on peripheral blood. The receptor set was obtained from a woman in her seventies with acute or convalescent COVID-19.

The rearrangement links TRBV2 to TRBJ2-1; D possibly corresponds to TRBD2 (6 bases). The CDR3 loop spans 14 amino acids. Germline V gene data show CDR1 as SNHLY and CDR2 as FYNNEI. The V gene lost 8 bases and the J gene lost 1 base, with 12 bases spanning the gap. In DNA, the CDR3 is TGTGCCAGCCAAAGCGGGCCTTCCTACAATGAGCAGTTCTTC. Residues: CASQSGPSYNEQFF.

CDR3 region: CASSLGGEDTYEQYF. The CDR3 DNA is TGTGCCAGCAGCTTAGGCGGGGAAGACACCTACGAGCAGTACTTC. The chain employs TRBV7-9 and TRBJ2-7, with D possibly matching TRBD2 (6 bases). V was shortened by 1 base and J by 2 bases, with 12 bases between the two germline ends. The length of the CDR3 is 15 residues. The germline V gene has CDR1 SEHNR and CDR2 FQNEAQ (reference sequence).

This chain connects TRBV7-8 to TRBJ2-1, with TRBD2 matching 8 bases. From germline, CDR1 is SGHVS and CDR2 FQNEAQ. With V trimmed by 4 bases and J by 4 bases, 6 bases remained unmatched. This CDR3 has 15 residues. CDR3 amino acids: CASSSFSGGYNEQFF. DNA of the CDR3: TGTGCCAGCAGCTCCTTTTCGGGGGGGTACAATGAGCAGTTCTTC.

This chain uses TRBV11-2 with TRBJ2-3; 10 positions agree with TRBD1. Germline-derived CDR1 and CDR2 are SGHAT and FQNNGV. The CDR3 consists of 15 residues. The J segment lost 2 bases and the V segment lost 5 bases, leaving 4 bases of the junction unmatched. CDR3 DNA sequence: TGTGCCAGCAGCCAGGACAGGGGGTACACAGATACGCAGTATTTT. Protein sequence: CASSQDRGYTDTQYF.

The chain uses TRBV6-5 and TRBJ1-1; TRBD1 matches 9 bases. This CDR3 spans 15 amino acids. V trimming: 6 bases; J trimming: 2 bases; junction bases outside the gene matches: 7. Germline assignment: CDR1 MNHEY and CDR2 SVGAGI. CDR3 residues: CASRPPGQGNTEAFF. CDR3 nucleotide sequence: TGTGCCAGCAGACCCCCGGGACAGGGTAACACTGAAGCTTTCTTT.